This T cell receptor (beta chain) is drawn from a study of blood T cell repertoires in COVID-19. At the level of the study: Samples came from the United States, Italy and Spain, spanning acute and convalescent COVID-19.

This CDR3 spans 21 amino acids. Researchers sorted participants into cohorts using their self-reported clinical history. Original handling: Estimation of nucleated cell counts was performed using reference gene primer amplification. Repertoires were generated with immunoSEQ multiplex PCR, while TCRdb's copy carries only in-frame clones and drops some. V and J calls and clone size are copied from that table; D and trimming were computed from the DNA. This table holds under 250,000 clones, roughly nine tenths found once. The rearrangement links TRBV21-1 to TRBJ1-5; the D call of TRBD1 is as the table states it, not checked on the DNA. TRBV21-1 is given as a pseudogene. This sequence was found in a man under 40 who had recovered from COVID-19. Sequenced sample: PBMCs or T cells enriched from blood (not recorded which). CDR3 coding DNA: TGTGCCAGCAGCAATACGATGGGCGCCAGAAGGACAAGGGGGATCAATCAGCCCCAGCATTTT. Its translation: CASSNTMGARRTRGINQPQHF.